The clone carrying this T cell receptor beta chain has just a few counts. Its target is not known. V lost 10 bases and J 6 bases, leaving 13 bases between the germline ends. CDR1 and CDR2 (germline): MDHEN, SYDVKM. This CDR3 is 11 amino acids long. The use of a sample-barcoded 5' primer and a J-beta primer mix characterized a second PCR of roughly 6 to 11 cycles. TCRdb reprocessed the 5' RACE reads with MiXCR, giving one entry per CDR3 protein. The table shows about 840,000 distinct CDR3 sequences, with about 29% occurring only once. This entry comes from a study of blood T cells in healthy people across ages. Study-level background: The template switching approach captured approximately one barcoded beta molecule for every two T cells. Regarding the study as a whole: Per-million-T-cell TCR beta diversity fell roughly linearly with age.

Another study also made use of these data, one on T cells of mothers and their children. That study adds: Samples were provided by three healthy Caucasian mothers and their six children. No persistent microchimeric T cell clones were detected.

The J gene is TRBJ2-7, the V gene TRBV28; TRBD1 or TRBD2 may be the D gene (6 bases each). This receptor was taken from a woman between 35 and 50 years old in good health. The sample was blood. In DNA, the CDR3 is TGTGCCACCTCCAGGGGAGGCGAGCAGTACTTC. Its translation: CATSRGGEQYF. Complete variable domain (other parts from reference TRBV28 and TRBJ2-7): DVKVTQSSRYLVKRTGEKVFLECVQDMDHENMFWYRQDPGLGLRLIYFSYDVKMKEKGDIPEGYSVSREKKERFSLILESASTNQTSMYLCATSRGGEQYFGPGTRLTVT.